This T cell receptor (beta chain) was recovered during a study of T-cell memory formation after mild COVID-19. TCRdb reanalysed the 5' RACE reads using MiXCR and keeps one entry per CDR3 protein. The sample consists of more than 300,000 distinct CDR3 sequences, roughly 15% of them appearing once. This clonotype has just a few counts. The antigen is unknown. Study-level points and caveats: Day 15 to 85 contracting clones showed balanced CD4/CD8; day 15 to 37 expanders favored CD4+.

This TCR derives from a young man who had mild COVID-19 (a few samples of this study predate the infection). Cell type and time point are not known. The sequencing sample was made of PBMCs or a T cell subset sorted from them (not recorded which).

CDR3 bases: TGTGCCAGCAGTCTTGACCTCTCGTACGAGCAGTACGTC. It translates to CASSLDLSYEQYV. The rearrangement joins TRBV12-3 or TRBV12-4 to TRBJ2-7; D not resolved. The CDR3 is made up of 13 amino acids. Trimming shortened V by 5 bases and J by 4 bases, and 12 bases separated the two germline ends.